This passage covers 5 T cell receptor beta chains from one sample sequenced in a study of T cell changes during pregnancy in multiple sclerosis. The assay was immunoSEQ multiplex PCR, and TCRdb's table has in-frame clones only and misses some. Of 40,000 to 50,000 clones listed, 80% to 95% were seen once; the top ten hold about 9%. This material consisted of CD8+ T cells from peripheral blood mononuclear cells, taken in the first trimester of pregnancy. The receptor source for this set is a female donor with multiple sclerosis, enrolled in a pregnancy study.

The CDR3 nucleotides read TGTGCCAGCAGTGTCACGCAGGGGCGCCCCTACGAGCAGTACTTC. Its translation is CASSVTQGRPYEQYF. The chain employs TRBV6-1 and TRBJ2-7, with D possibly TRBD1 on 6 matching bases. Deletions cut 4 bases from V and 2 bases from J, with 15 bases between. The CDR3 consists of 15 residues. CDR1 MNHNS and CDR2 SASEGT come from the germline V gene.

CDR3 residues: CASSPQGQLDYYGYTF. CDR3 sequence (DNA): TGTGCCAGCAGCCCCCAGGGACAGCTAGATTACTATGGCTACACCTTC. The chain is built from TRBV7-6 and TRBJ1-2; 7 bases map to TRBD1. After removal of 5 bases from V and 3 bases from J, the junction contained 12 bases not matched to a gene. Germline CDR1 SGHVS, CDR2 FNYEAQ. The CDR3 contains 16 residues.

The genes are TRBV27 and TRBJ1-1; tentatively, D is TRBD1 (6 bases). The germline gives CDR1 MNHEY, CDR2 SMNVEV (reference sequence). The V gene lost 0 bases and the J gene lost 6 bases, with 14 bases spanning the gap. The CDR3 sequence is 15 residues long. The CDR3 protein is CASSLSGQGSAEAFF. The CDR3 nucleotides read TGTGCCAGCAGTTTATCGGGGCAGGGGAGTGCTGAAGCTTTCTTT.

This rearrangement joins TRBV11-2 to TRBJ2-5; 12 bases match TRBD1. J lost 1 base, V lost 1 base, and 1 base had no gene match. There are 16 residues in the CDR3. In germline, CDR1 is SGHAT, CDR2 FQNNGV. CDR3 loop: CASSLGGQGAQETQYF. CDR3 nucleotides: TGTGCCAGCAGCTTAGGGGGACAGGGGGCCCAAGAGACCCAGTACTTC.

This sequence joins TRBV6-5 and TRBJ1-3, with D possibly TRBD1 on 6 matching bases. Per germline, CDR1 MNHEY and CDR2 SVGAGI. The ends were cut back, 5 bases at V and 0 bases at J, with 11 bases in the middle. The CDR3 totals 15 residues. The CDR3 here is CASSTTGGSGNTIYF. The CDR3 region has the DNA TGTGCCAGCAGTACGACAGGCGGCTCTGGAAACACCATATATTTT.